The 24 T cell receptor beta chains reported below all come from one sample, sequenced in a study of cytomegalovirus exposure and HLA in healthy donors. Measured with immunoSEQ multiplex PCR; TCRdb has only the in-frame clones, and not every one. The sample has 95,000 to 120,000 clones, approximately 85% seen once. The material sequenced was PBMCs. The receptors stem from a young woman in good health and CMV-seronegative.

CDR3 protein: CASTILGAAKNIQYF. In DNA form, the CDR3 reads TGCGCCAGCACGATACTGGGCGCAGCCAAAAACATTCAGTACTTC. The rearrangement uses TRBV10-1 and TRBJ2-4; D ambiguous. Trimming removed 7 bases from V and 0 bases from J, with 13 bases in between. This CDR3 is 15 amino acids long. The germline CDR1 and CDR2 sequences are WNHNN and SYGVQD (reference sequence).

The V call is TRBV20-1, the J call TRBJ2-7; TRBD2 matches 8 bases. V dropped 5 bases and J dropped 4; count of bases not matched to a gene: 1. Germline CDR1 DFQATT, CDR2 SNEGSKA (reference sequence). This CDR3 contains 11 residues. CDR3 nucleotide sequence: TGCAGTGCTGCGGGGGGTTACGAGCAGTACTTC. Translating gives CSAAGGYEQYF.

This sequence joins TRBV13 and TRBJ2-7; weak D call: TRBD2 (6 bases). The V end was cut by 4 bases, the J end by 3 bases, with 16 bases between. This CDR3 is built from 15 residues. Germline-derived CDR1 and CDR2 are PRHDT and FYEKMQ (reference sequence). In DNA, the CDR3 is TGTGCCAGCAGCTCCACCGGGCGGGGACTCTACGAGCAGTACTTC. The encoded protein is CASSSTGRGLYEQYF.

This clone was counted between two and nine times. This chain links TRBV4-1 with TRBJ2-7; TRBD1 aligns across 9 bases. Trimming at V came to 1 base and at J to 3 bases, leaving 1 base not matched to a gene. CDR3 length: 14 amino acids. Germline CDR1 MGHRA, CDR2 YSYEKL. CDR3: CASSQGQGDYEQYF. CDR3 nucleotides: TGCGCCAGCAGCCAAGGACAGGGGGACTACGAGCAGTACTTC.

The CDR3 DNA is TGTGCCTGGGGACTAGCGGGACCGTACAATGAGCAGTTCTTC. Its protein product is CAWGLAGPYNEQFF. V gene TRBV30 combines with J gene TRBJ2-1; 12 nucleotides agree with TRBD2. The CDR3 spans 14 residues. Trimming removed 5 bases from V and 4 bases from J; junction bases left unmatched: 3. The germline gives CDR1 GTSNPN, CDR2 SVGIG (reference sequence).

The chain links TRBV6-6 to TRBJ1-3; D is possibly TRBD1 (6 bases). Germline V gene lookup returns CDR1 MNHNY and CDR2 SVGAGI (reference sequence). The CDR3 length is 14 residues. V shed 6 bases and J shed 4 bases, with 13 bases lying between them. The CDR3 protein is CASRQWGLGNTIYF. The CDR3 DNA sequence: TGTGCCAGCAGACAGTGGGGGCTGGGAAACACCATATATTTT.

This clone was detected only a few times. The gene calls are TRBV2 and TRBJ2-7; weak D call: TRBD2 (6 bases). Trimming pared 8 bases from V and 2 bases from J, leaving 10 bases between. This CDR3 spans 12 amino acids. Germline assignment: CDR1 SNHLY and CDR2 FYNNEI. The CDR3 region has the DNA TGTGCCAGCGGGGGACTGCCCTACGAGCAGTACTTC. It translates to CASGGLPYEQYF. Complete variable domain (other parts from reference TRBV2 and TRBJ2-7): EPEVTQTPSHQVTQMGQEVILRCVPISNHLYFYWYRQILGQKVEFLVSFYNNEISEKSEIFDDQFSVERPDGSNFTLKIRSTKLEDSAMYFCASGGLPYEQYFGPGTRLTVT.

This clone appeared once. The chain uses TRBV6-5 and TRBJ2-2, with TRBD2 matching over 12 bases. The CDR3 has 15 residues. V was clipped by 6 bases and J by 5 bases; unmatched bases: 4. Looked up from germline, CDR1 is MNHEY and CDR2 is SVGAGI. The DNA for the CDR3 is TGTGCCAGCAGCCTTACTAGCGGGGGGACCGGGGAGCTGTTTTTT. It translates to CASSLTSGGTGELFF.

J is TRBJ1-1 and V is TRBV5-7, with TRBD1 matching 7 bases. TRBV5-7 is placed among ORFs of uncertain function. The CDR3 is 14 amino acids. The V gene end was trimmed by 4 bases and the J gene end by 12 bases; junction bases not matched to a gene: 15. CDR3 bases: TGTGCCAGCAGCACTCGGACAGGCCGGGTTGCGACTTTCTTT. Its protein product is CASSTRTGRVATFF.

The gene calls are TRBV11-3 and TRBJ2-3, with D possibly TRBD2 on 5 matching bases. Trimming stripped 1 base from V and 8 bases from J, with 13 bases between. CDR3 length equals 14 residues. In germline, CDR1 is SGHNT, CDR2 YENEEA. The CDR3 protein is CASSLVGTGVTQYF. The CDR3, as DNA: TGTGCCAGCAGCTTAGTTGGTACCGGGGTTACGCAGTATTTT. Full variable domain (remainder filled in from reference TRBV11-3 and TRBJ2-3): EAGVVQSPRYKIIEKKQPVAFWCNPISGHNTLYWYLQNLGQGPELLIRYENEEAVDDSQLPKDRFSAERLKGVDSTLKIQPAELGDSAVYLCASSLVGTGVTQYFGPGTRLTVL.

This clone was counted a single time. The rearrangement links TRBV7-6 to TRBJ2-7; TRBD1 matches at 9 bases. Losses at the gene ends were 3 bases for V and 6 bases for J; bases not matched to a gene: 6. CDR1 is SGHVS, CDR2 FNYEAQ, per germline. CDR3 length: 14 residues. For the CDR3, the DNA is TGTGCCAGCAGCTTGACAGGGGGAGGAGGCGAGCAGTACTTC. This codes for CASSLTGGGGEQYF.

The chain combines TRBV28 with TRBJ1-6; TRBD1 matches 9 bases. The CDR3 length is 16 residues. Germline CDR1 is MDHEN and CDR2 is SYDVKM. Trimming removed 3 bases from V and 8 bases from J; junction bases left unmatched: 8. The CDR3 sequence is CASSFGEWTGDSPLHF. In DNA, the CDR3 is TGTGCCAGCAGTTTCGGGGAATGGACAGGGGATTCACCCCTCCACTTT.

The chain uses TRBV12-5 and TRBJ2-3; 12 bases agree with TRBD2. Germline V gene sequence: CDR1 LGHNT, CDR2 FRNRAP. This CDR3 comprises 16 residues. V trimming: 6 bases; J trimming: 5 bases; junction bases outside the gene matches: 9. CDR3 DNA: TGTGCTAGTGGCCTCATCCTAGCGGGGGGGGGAGATACGCAGTATTTT. Translated, it gives CASGLILAGGGDTQYF. The full variable domain, completed using reference TRBV12-5 and TRBJ2-3, is DARVTQTPRHKVTEMGQEVTMRCQPILGHNTVFWYRQTMMQGLELLAYFRNRAPLDDSGMPKDRFSAEMPDATLATLKIQPSEPRDSAVYFCASGLILAGGGDTQYFGPGTRLTVL.

V gene TRBV29-1 combines with J gene TRBJ1-1; D possibly corresponds to TRBD1 (5 bases). Trimming pared 4 bases from V and 4 bases from J, leaving 22 bases between. The CDR3 consists of 16 residues. From germline, CDR1 is SQVTM and CDR2 ANQGSEA. This CDR3 is CSVGGGEPKGGTEAFF. As DNA, the CDR3 is TGCAGCGTTGGCGGGGGTGAACCTAAGGGAGGCACTGAAGCTTTCTTT. Using reference TRBV29-1 and TRBJ1-1 for the parts outside the CDR3, the full variable domain is SAVISQKPSRDICQRGTSLTIQCQVDSQVTMMFWYRQQPGQSLTLIATANQGSEATYESGFVIDKFPISRPNLTFSTLTVSNMSPEDSSIYLCSVGGGEPKGGTEAFFGQGTRLTVV.

CDR3 nucleotide sequence: TGCGCCAGCAGCCCTGACAGGGCACTTGCAACTAATGAAAAACTGTTTTTT. It is translated as CASSPDRALATNEKLFF. The gene calls are TRBV5-1 and TRBJ1-4; 7 bases line up with TRBD1. The CDR3 totals 17 residues. CDR1 SGHRS and CDR2 YFSETQ come from the germline V gene. V shed 4 bases and J 0 bases; nucleotides not matched to a gene: 9.

The CDR3 sequence: CAWSRQDDQPQHF. The CDR3 DNA is TGTGCCTGGAGTCGACAGGATGATCAGCCCCAGCATTTT. The chain has TRBV30 and TRBJ1-5; TRBD1 is a possible D gene (6 bases). Germline values: CDR1 GTSNPN, CDR2 SVGIG (reference sequence). The CDR3 length is 13 residues. Trimming took 2 bases from V and 5 from J, leaving 10 bases between them.

The chain is built from TRBV27 and TRBJ1-1; D is uncertain. The CDR3 covers 14 residues. The germline gives CDR1 MNHEY, CDR2 SMNVEV (reference sequence). Trimming stripped 5 bases from V and 5 bases from J, with 15 bases between. Written as DNA, the CDR3 is TGTGCCAGCAGTCCGAGGGCTGGAGGGACTGAAGCTTTCTTT. Residues: CASSPRAGGTEAFF.

This chain joins TRBV30 and TRBJ2-1, with 11 bases lining up with TRBD2. CDR1 is GTSNPN and CDR2 is SVGIG in the germline V gene (reference sequence). With 4 bases clipped from V and 4 bases from J, the junction kept 12 bases outside the gene matches. The CDR3 has 17 amino acids. This CDR3 reads CAWKDPLTSGSYNEQFF. The CDR3 DNA sequence: TGTGCCTGGAAGGATCCCCTCACTAGCGGGAGTTACAATGAGCAGTTCTTC.

The chain recombines TRBV18 with TRBJ2-1, with TRBD1 identical over 7 bases. CDR1 and CDR2 from the germline V gene are KGHSH and LQKENI. CDR3 length: 15 residues. Trimming cost V 0 bases and J 9 bases; bases outside gene matches: 8. The CDR3 is CASSPPATGVGEQFF. CDR3 nucleotide sequence: TGTGCCAGCTCACCACCTGCTACAGGGGTGGGTGAGCAGTTCTTC.

This clone occurred many times. The chain has TRBV20-1 and TRBJ2-7; a possible D gene is TRBD2 (5 bases). The ends were cut back, 7 bases at V and 2 bases at J, with 9 bases in the middle. The CDR3 extends over 11 amino acids. Germline assignment: CDR1 DFQATT and CDR2 SNEGSKA (reference sequence). The CDR3 sequence: CSVRTAYEQYF. The CDR3 DNA reads TGCAGTGTCCGGACTGCCTACGAGCAGTACTTC.

The J gene is TRBJ1-3, the V gene TRBV19; TRBD1 matches at 7 bases. J was trimmed by 8 bases and V by 9 bases; bases with no gene match: 10. The CDR3 is 13 residues long. Germline loops: CDR1 LNHDA, CDR2 SQIVND (reference sequence). CDR3 residues: CARETGKGHTIYF. Written as DNA, the CDR3 is TGTGCCAGAGAGACAGGGAAGGGACACACCATATATTTT.

The V gene is TRBV25-1, the J gene TRBJ2-3; D possibly corresponds to TRBD1 (7 bases). This CDR3 contains 17 residues. V was trimmed by 5 bases and J by 6 bases, leaving 24 bases between them. In germline, CDR1 is MGHDK, CDR2 SYGVNS. CDR3 residues: CASSHLGGDRRLDTQYF. The CDR3 DNA reads TGTGCCAGCAGTCACCTCGGCGGGGACAGAAGGTTGGATACGCAGTATTTT.

J is TRBJ2-3 and V is TRBV27; 9 bases agree with TRBD2. There are 17 residues in the CDR3. The V gene's germline CDR1 is MNHEY and CDR2 SMNVEV (reference sequence). Germline trimming cut 4 bases from V and 0 bases from J; bases unmatched to any gene: 8. This CDR3 is CASSSQLAGTSTDTQYF. CDR3 bases: TGTGCCAGCAGTTCCCAGCTAGCGGGGACTAGCACAGATACGCAGTATTTT.

The V gene is TRBV25-1, the J gene TRBJ2-5; D may be TRBD2 (5 bases). The V gene's germline CDR1 is MGHDK and CDR2 SYGVNS. The V gene lost 2 bases and the J gene lost 3 bases, with 13 bases spanning the gap. CDR3 length: 15 amino acids. This chain's CDR3 is CASSEGGGTEETQYF. The CDR3, as DNA: TGTGCCAGCAGTGAAGGAGGAGGAACTGAAGAGACCCAGTACTTC.